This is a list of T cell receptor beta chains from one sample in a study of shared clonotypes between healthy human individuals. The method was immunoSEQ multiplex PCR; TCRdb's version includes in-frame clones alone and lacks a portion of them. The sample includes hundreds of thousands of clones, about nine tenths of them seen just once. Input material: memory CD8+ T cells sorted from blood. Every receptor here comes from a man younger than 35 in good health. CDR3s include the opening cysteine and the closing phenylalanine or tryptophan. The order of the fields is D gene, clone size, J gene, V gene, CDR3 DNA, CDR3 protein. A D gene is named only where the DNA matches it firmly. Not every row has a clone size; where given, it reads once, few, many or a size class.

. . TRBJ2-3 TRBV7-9 TGTGCCAGCAGCTTAGTTTCCGCGGCAGATACGCAGTATTTT CASSLVSAADTQYF
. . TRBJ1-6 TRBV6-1 TGTGCCAGCAACCAACAGGCCCCCGGGGATTCACCCCTCCACTTT CASNQQAPGDSPLHF
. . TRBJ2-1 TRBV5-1 TGCGCCAGCAGCTTGGAAGCTAGCGCATCCTACAATGAGCAGTTCTTC CASSLEASASYNEQFF
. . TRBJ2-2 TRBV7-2 TGTGCCAGCAGCTTAGTCCTCGTGGGGGAGCTGTTTTTT CASSLVLVGELFF
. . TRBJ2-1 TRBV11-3 TGTGCCAGCAGCGAAACCCAGAATGAGCAGTTCTTC CASSETQNEQFF
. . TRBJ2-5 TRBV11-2 TGTGCCAGCAGCCTCTCTTACGGCAGCAAAGAGACCCAGTACTTC CASSLSYGSKETQYF
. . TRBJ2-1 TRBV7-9 TGTGCCAGCAACCCCCGGGACAACAATGAGCAGTTCTTC CASNPRDNNEQFF
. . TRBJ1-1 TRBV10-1 TGCGCCAGCAGTGAGGGGGTTAGCACTGAAGCTTTCTTT CASSEGVSTEAFF
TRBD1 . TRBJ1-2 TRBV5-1 TGCGCCAGCAGCTCCCATCCCGGGACAGGGTTAGACTATGGCTACACCTTC CASSSHPGTGLDYGYTF
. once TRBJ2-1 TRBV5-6 TGTGCCAGCAGCTTGGCCGCGAATGAGCAGTTCTTC CASSLAANEQFF
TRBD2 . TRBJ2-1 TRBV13 TGTGCCAGCAGCCCAGCGGGAGGGCCCGAGCAGTTCTTC CASSPAGGPEQFF
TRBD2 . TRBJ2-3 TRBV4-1 TGCGCCAGCAGCCATCTAGCGGGGGACACAGATACGCAGTATTTT CASSHLAGDTDTQYF
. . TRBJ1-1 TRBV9 TGTGCCAGCAGCGTAGGGGGATCGAACACTGAAGCTTTCTTT CASSVGGSNTEAFF
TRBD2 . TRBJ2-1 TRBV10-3 TGTGCCATCGGTAGCGGGGCCCCCCTCAATGAGCAGTTCTTC CAIGSGAPLNEQFF
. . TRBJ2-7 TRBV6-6 TGTGCCAGCAGTTACGGGGGTTACCCTGACGAGCAGTACTTC CASSYGGYPDEQYF
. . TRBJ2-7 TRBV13 TGTGCCAGCAGCCACCACCCGGGGGGCCCCGACTTC CASSHHPGGPDF
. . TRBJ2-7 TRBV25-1 TGTGCCAGCAGCTGGACAGCCGAGCAGTACTTC CASSWTAEQYF
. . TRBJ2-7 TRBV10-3 TGTGCCATCAGTGGGCGGAGCTCCTCCTACGAGCAGTACTTC CAISGRSSSYEQYF
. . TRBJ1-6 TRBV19 TGTGCCAGTAGTGATTGGCAGGGGACTTCACCCCTCCACTTT CASSDWQGTSPLHF
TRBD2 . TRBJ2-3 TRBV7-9 TGTGCCAGCAGCCCAACACTAGCGGGGGTCACAGATACGCAGTATTTT CASSPTLAGVTDTQYF
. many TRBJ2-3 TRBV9 TGTGCCAGCAGCACGAGGACTACCGCCACAGATACGCAGTATTTT CASSTRTTATDTQYF
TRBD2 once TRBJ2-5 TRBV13 TGTGCCAGCAGCTCTTGGACTAGCGGGGGGGAACAAGAGACCCAGTACTTC CASSSWTSGGEQETQYF
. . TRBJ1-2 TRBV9 TGTGCCAGCAGCGTAGGGGGAGGGGACTATGGCTACACCTTC CASSVGGGDYGYTF
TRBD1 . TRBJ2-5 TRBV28 TGTGCCAGCAGACGACAGGGCGTTGAGACCCAGTACTTC CASRRQGVETQYF
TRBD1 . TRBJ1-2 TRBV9 TGTGCCAGCAGCGCGAACTCAGGGGGTGGCTACACCTTC CASSANSGGGYTF
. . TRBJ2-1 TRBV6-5 TGTGCCAGCGCAGCCGGGTGGGGGGTTCATGAGCAGTTCTTC CASAAGWGVHEQFF
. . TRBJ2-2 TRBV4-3 TGCGCCAGCAGCCAAGTAATGGGGACCGGGGAGCTGTTTTTT CASSQVMGTGELFF
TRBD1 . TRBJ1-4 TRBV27 TGTGCCAGCAGTCCGGACAGGGGGTATCTCGGAAAACTGTTTTTT CASSPDRGYLGKLFF
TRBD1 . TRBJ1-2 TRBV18 TGTGCCAGCTCACCCAAACAGGGGGGCTATGGCTACACCTTC CASSPKQGGYGYTF
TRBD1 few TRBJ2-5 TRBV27 TGTGCCAGCAAATACACAGGGGAAGCGGAAGAGACCCAGTACTTC CASKYTGEAEETQYF
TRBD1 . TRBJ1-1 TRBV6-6 TGTGCCAGCAGTTACTCCCAGGGGGCGATGAACACTGAAGCTTTCTTT CASSYSQGAMNTEAFF
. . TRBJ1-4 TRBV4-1 TGCGCCAGCAGCGTCCGGGTTTTGGAAAAACTGTTTTTT CASSVRVLEKLFF
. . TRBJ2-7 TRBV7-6 TGTGCCAGCAGCTCCGACGGGTACGAGCAGTACTTC CASSSDGYEQYF
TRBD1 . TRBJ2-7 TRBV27 TGTGCCAGCAGTTGGACAGGGGGCTCCTACGAGCAGTACTTC CASSWTGGSYEQYF
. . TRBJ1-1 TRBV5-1 TGCGCCAGCAGCTTGTTAGGGCGGAGCACTGAAGCTTTCTTT CASSLLGRSTEAFF
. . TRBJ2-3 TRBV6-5 TGTGCCAGCAGTTACTCGAGCAGCACAGATACGCAGTATTTT CASSYSSSTDTQYF
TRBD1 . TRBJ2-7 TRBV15 TGTGCCACCAGCAGAGGTAGGACCGGGACAGGGGCCTACGAGCAGTACTTC CATSRGRTGTGAYEQYF
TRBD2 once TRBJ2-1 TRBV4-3 TGCGCCAGCAGCCGAACATGGACTAGCGGGTCTTGCAATGAGCAGTTCTTC CASSRTWTSGSCNEQFF
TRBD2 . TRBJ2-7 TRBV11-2 TGTGCCAGCAGCTTAGAAGGTCGACTAGCGGGACTCTACGAGCAGTACTTC CASSLEGRLAGLYEQYF
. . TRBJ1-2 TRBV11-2 TGTGCCAGCAGCTTCGTATCGAATTCCTTTTACTATGGCTACACCTTC CASSFVSNSFYYGYTF
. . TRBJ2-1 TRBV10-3 TGTGCCATCAGTGTTCACAGCATCTGGAGCTCCTACAATGAGCAGTTCTTC CAISVHSIWSSYNEQFF
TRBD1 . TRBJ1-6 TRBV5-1 TGCGCCAGCGCCGAAGGACAGGCGAATTCACCCCTCCACTTT CASAEGQANSPLHF
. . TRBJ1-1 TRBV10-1 TGCGCCAGCAGTGATTCAGGGATGAACACTGAAGCTTTCTTT CASSDSGMNTEAFF
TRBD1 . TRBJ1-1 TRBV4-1 TGCGCCAGCAGCCAAGAATCAGGGGGCGTGATGAACACTGAAGCTTTCTTT CASSQESGGVMNTEAFF
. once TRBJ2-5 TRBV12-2 TGTGCAAGTCGCTTACCCGGACTAGCGGGAGGTGGGGAGACCCAGTACTTC CASRLPGLAGGGETQYF
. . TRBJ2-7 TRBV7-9 TGTGCCAGCAGCTTAGCGGCAGGGGACCCCTACGAGCAGTACTTC CASSLAAGDPYEQYF
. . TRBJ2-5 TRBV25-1 TGTGCCAGCAGTGAATACCTACCCGGGGGAGAGACCCAGTACTTC CASSEYLPGGETQYF